The 18 T cell receptor beta chains given below trace back to one sample, sequenced in a study of neurological immune-mediated disorders (dated by TCRdb to the late 2010s). The sample's time point label is to be understood as: longitudinal time-point 1 (baseline). Preparation of the library involved 5' RACE. For sequencing, an Illumina HiSeq 2500 was employed. The public reads were reanalyzed by TCRdb: fastp trimming at Q25, MiXCR alignment, in-frame beta chains only. Rows with one shared CDR3 protein collapse into an entry with the most common genes and DNA. The sample includes roughly 36,000 distinct CDR3 sequences, with 3% to 3.5% observed a single time. Clones ranked in the top ten supply approximately 7.5% of the sample. Sequencing used PBMCs. The receptors shown here come from a woman in her fifties or sixties with multiple sclerosis.

Turning to this clonotype: Just one base apart from a much larger clone, this may be a read error. The CDR3 DNA reads TGTGCCAGCACCTATCTTGGGCCCTCCTACGAGCAGTACTTC. This encodes CASTYLGPSYEQYF. The rearrangement joins TRBV28 to TRBJ2-7; D is unclear. V lost 7 bases, J lost 0 bases, and 13 bases lay in between. Looked up from germline, CDR1 is MDHEN and CDR2 is SYDVKM. The CDR3 sequence is 14 residues long.

In its sample, this clonotype was seen many times. This rearrangement joins TRBV20-1 to TRBJ1-3; TRBD1 is a possible D gene (5 bases). Germline-derived CDR1 and CDR2 are DFQATT and SNEGSKA (reference sequence). The CDR3 is 13 amino acids. V was shortened by 8 bases and J by 1 base, with 12 bases between the two germline ends. CDR3 sequence (DNA): TGCAGTACTTTCGGGGGTTCTGGAAACACCATATATTTT. Its protein is CSTFGGSGNTIYF.

This clonotype was picked up many times. This chain links TRBV3-1 with TRBJ2-7; D might be TRBD1 (6 bases). Trimming cost V 4 bases and J 2 bases, with 12 bases left between them. CDR1 LGHDT and CDR2 YNNKEL come from the germline V gene (reference sequence). The CDR3 has 14 amino acids. For the CDR3, the DNA is TGTGCCAGCAGCCGGACAGCTTTCCCCTACGAGCAGTACTTC. Its translation is CASSRTAFPYEQYF.

This clonotype was counted many times. The rearrangement links TRBV5-5 to TRBJ2-6, with unresolved D. The CDR3 extends over 15 amino acids. V shed 3 bases and J shed 0 bases, with 7 bases lying between them. From germline, CDR1 is SGHKS and CDR2 YYEKEE (reference sequence). CDR3 sequence reads: CASSSGISGANVLTF. The CDR3 region has the DNA TGTGCCAGCAGCTCTGGGATCTCTGGGGCCAACGTCCTGACTTTC.

This clonotype was counted ten times or more. The DNA for the CDR3 is TGCAGTGCTAGAGATCTCAGGGGGCAGTCCTATAATTCACCCCTCCACTTT. The encoded protein is CSARDLRGQSYNSPLHF. V is TRBV20-1 and J is TRBJ1-6; 8 bases line up with TRBD1. CDR1 and CDR2 (germline): DFQATT, SNEGSKA (reference sequence). V shed 0 bases, J shed 1 base, and the junction held 5 bases outside the gene matches. The CDR3 sequence is 17 residues long.

There are many counts of this clonotype. The chain combines TRBV6-5 with TRBJ1-2; 7 bases map to TRBD1. The CDR3 extends over 13 amino acids. The germline gives CDR1 MNHEY, CDR2 SVGAGI. V gave up 4 bases and J gave up 8 bases; unmatched junction bases: 7. The CDR3 nucleotides read TGTGCCAGCAGTTCAACAGGGGAAGGCGGCTACACCTTC. It codes for CASSSTGEGGYTF.

In this sample, this clonotype turned up once. V usage is TRBV10-3 and J usage is TRBJ2-7; D is uncertain. CDR1 and CDR2 (germline): ENHRY, SYGVKD. Trimming cost V 8 bases and J 2 bases, with 7 bases left between them. This CDR3 is built from 11 residues. The DNA for the CDR3 is TGTGCCATCGGACCTACCTACGAGCAGTACTTC. This codes for CAIGPTYEQYF.

This clonotype was seen repeatedly, ten times or more. The chain recombines TRBV20-1 with TRBJ1-2; D gene unclear. CDR3 length: 11 residues. Germline loops: CDR1 DFQATT, CDR2 SNEGSKA (reference sequence). Trimming left V 5 bases short and J 8 bases short, with 12 bases between. The CDR3 region is CSAWVLGGYTF. The CDR3 region has the DNA TGCAGTGCTTGGGTCTTAGGGGGCTACACCTTC.

This clonotype appeared many times. The rearrangement uses TRBV5-1 and TRBJ1-4; TRBD1 might be the D (5 bases). The CDR3 has 15 amino acids. Looked up from germline, CDR1 is SGHRS and CDR2 is YFSETQ. The ends were cut back, 2 bases at V and 13 bases at J, with 21 bases in the middle. CDR3 sequence (DNA): TGCGCCAGCAGCTTTGACTCACCGCCCCTGGGACGACTGTTTTTT. This sequence encodes CASSFDSPPLGRLFF.

This clonotype is termed medium-sized. This chain connects TRBV5-1 to TRBJ1-2; TRBD1 might be the D (5 bases). The V end was cut by 5 bases, the J end by 2 bases, with 10 bases between. The CDR3 consists of 13 residues. CDR1 and CDR2 from the germline V gene are SGHRS and YFSETQ. CDR3 in amino acids: CASSRDQNYGYTF. The DNA for the CDR3 is TGCGCCAGCAGTCGGGACCAGAACTATGGCTACACCTTC.

This clonotype appeared many times. Because the CDR3's place on the DNA is in doubt, the DNA is left out and the CDR3 is given as listed by TCRdb. V is TRBV5-6 and J is TRBJ1-1. The CDR3 has 13 residues if both end residues are counted. Germline V CDR1 and CDR2: SGHDT, YYEEEE. The CDR3 loop is CASSFGVGTSTFF.

This clonotype was found many times. The chain combines TRBV7-2 with TRBJ1-5; D gene unclear. This CDR3 spans 14 amino acids. Germline CDR1 reads SGHTA; CDR2 reads FQGNSA. Trimming shortened V by 5 bases and J by 3 bases, and 11 bases separated the two germline ends. The CDR3 region has the DNA TGTGCCAGCAGCCCGTACCACGCCAATCAGCCCCAGCATTTT. Translating gives CASSPYHANQPQHF.

In its sample, this clonotype was seen many times. The V call is TRBV29-1, the J call TRBJ1-1; D is undetermined. V was clipped by 5 bases and J by 7 bases, with 17 bases between them. The CDR3 is 13 amino acids. The germline V gene has CDR1 SQVTM and CDR2 ANQGSEA. The CDR3 DNA reads as TGCAGCGTTCAACTTCTGCTGGGAGATGAAGCTTTCTTT. Translation gives CSVQLLLGDEAFF.

This clonotype was found many times. The V call is TRBV5-1, the J call TRBJ2-5; 7 positions agree with TRBD1. The CDR3 covers 16 residues. Germline V gene sequence: CDR1 SGHRS, CDR2 YFSETQ. V shed 4 bases and J 4 bases; nucleotides not matched to a gene: 13. The CDR3 DNA reads TGCGCCAGCAGCCCTAACGCACAGGGGTTAGGAGAGACCCAGTACTTC. Residues: CASSPNAQGLGETQYF.

This clonotype was recorded many times. The chain links TRBV20-1 to TRBJ1-5, with TRBD1 identical over 7 bases. Unmatched junction bases numbered 15, after V lost 6 bases and J lost 7 bases. The germline V gene has CDR1 DFQATT and CDR2 SNEGSKA (reference sequence). The CDR3 consists of 15 residues. The CDR3: CSATPGTDRRQPQHF. DNA of the CDR3: TGCAGTGCCACACCCGGGACAGACAGGCGGCAGCCCCAGCATTTT.

The sample holds many counts of this clonotype. The V call is TRBV7-9, the J call TRBJ2-7; 8 bases are shared with TRBD1. Trimming removed 5 bases from V and 3 bases from J; junction bases left unmatched: 12. This CDR3 spans 16 amino acids. The germline gives CDR1 SEHNR, CDR2 FQNEAQ (reference sequence). The DNA of the CDR3 is TGTGCCAGCAGCCCCGAGCCCCCAGGGGGCCTCTACGAGCAGTACTTC. Translation gives CASSPEPPGGLYEQYF.

This clonotype was recorded many times. The rearrangement links TRBV7-9 to TRBJ2-2; D remains ambiguous. V dropped 3 bases and J dropped 11 bases, with 19 bases sitting between them. Looked up from germline, CDR1 is SEHNR and CDR2 is FQNEAQ (reference sequence). This CDR3 contains 15 residues. The CDR3 nucleotides are TGTGCCAGCAGCTTCCCCTCCGGGTCCCTGGACGAGCTGTTTTTT. Translating gives CASSFPSGSLDELFF.

This clonotype has a count of ten or more. This sequence joins TRBV5-1 and TRBJ2-5; tentatively, D is TRBD1 (6 bases). The CDR3 extends over 15 amino acids. Trimming shortened V by 5 bases and J by 1 base, and 15 bases separated the two germline ends. Germline lookup yields CDR1 SGHRS and CDR2 YFSETQ. CDR3 DNA: TGCGCCAGCAGAAACTACGGGACACTCCAAGAGACCCAGTACTTC. This encodes CASRNYGTLQETQYF.